This entry lists 14 T cell receptor beta chains sequenced from one sample in a study of T cell repertoires in aging, cancer and after chemotherapy. TCR beta rearrangements were amplified from peripheral blood genomic DNA. A mixed TRB-A/B primer pool amplified rearranged TRB by multiplex touch-down PCR. TCRdb reanalysed the multiplex PCR reads using MiXCR and keeps one entry per CDR3 protein. The data contain about 4,300 distinct CDR3 sequences, approximately 41% of them seen just once; the ten biggest clones take up around two thirds. Sample: blood. The receptors here all came from a human donor with a solid tumor.

The sample holds a few counts of this clonotype. The rearrangement uses TRBV27 and TRBJ2-3; either TRBD1 or TRBD2 may fit D (5 bases each). The CDR3 length is 15 residues. Trimming took 5 bases from V and 12 from J, leaving 24 bases between them. Germline V gene data show CDR1 as MNHEY and CDR2 as SMNVEV (reference sequence). CDR3 bases: TGTGCCAGCAGTCCGACAGCCGCACTAGTACGACCCCAGTATTTT. Its translation: CASSPTAALVRPQYF.

The J gene is TRBJ2-5, the V gene TRBV7-2, with TRBD2 as a possible D gene (5 bases). Trimming removed 2 bases from V and 2 bases from J, with 15 bases in between. This CDR3 spans 16 amino acids. CDR1 and CDR2 from the germline V gene are SGHTA and FQGNSA. CDR3 residues: CASSLSGSVVQETQYF. DNA of the CDR3: TGTGCCAGCAGCTTAAGCGGCAGCGTAGTACAAGAGACCCAGTACTTC.

The V and J genes are TRBV6-5 and TRBJ1-1; D perhaps matches TRBD1 (5 bases). Germline CDR1 and CDR2: MNHEY and SVGAGI. V was trimmed by 0 bases and J by 4 bases, leaving 9 bases between them. The CDR3 extends over 14 amino acids. The CDR3 nucleotides are TGTGCCAGCAGTTACTCTTCAGGGCCCACTGAAGCTTTCTTT. Its translation is CASSYSSGPTEAFF.

CDR3 sequence (DNA): TGTGCCAGCAGCCCACCCGGGGCACCGGGCTACACCTTC. Translating it yields CASSPPGAPGYTF. The V and J genes are TRBV6-5 and TRBJ1-2; D possibly corresponds to TRBD1 (5 bases). This CDR3 has 13 amino acids. With 6 bases removed from V and 8 bases from J, the gap between germline ends came to 16 bases. In germline, CDR1 is MNHEY, CDR2 SVGAGI.

V usage is TRBV6-2 or TRBV6-3 and J usage is TRBJ2-7; 7 nucleotides match TRBD2. Germline V lookup: CDR1 MNHEY, CDR2 SVGEGT. Trimming cost V 6 bases and J 3 bases; bases outside gene matches: 8. The CDR3 contains 14 residues. The CDR3 spells CASSDGGGNYEQYF. The CDR3 DNA follows: TGTGCCAGCAGCGATGGGGGGGGGAACTACGAGCAGTACTTC.

The J gene is TRBJ2-7, the V gene TRBV7-9, with D perhaps assigned TRBD1 or TRBD2 (6 bases each). The CDR3 loop spans 18 amino acids. The ends were cut back, 3 bases at V and 3 bases at J, with 24 bases in the middle. Germline CDR1 reads SEHNR; CDR2 reads FQNEAQ (reference sequence). CDR3 in amino acids: CASSFSLGGRGGGYEQYF. CDR3 nucleotides: TGTGCCAGCAGCTTCTCCTTGGGGGGCAGGGGAGGCGGCTACGAGCAGTACTTC.

The chain couples TRBV7-3 to TRBJ2-1, with D perhaps TRBD2 (5 bases). The CDR3 is made up of 15 amino acids. The V gene lost 0 bases and the J gene lost 2 bases, with 8 bases spanning the gap. Germline V CDR1 and CDR2: SGHTA, FQGTGA. This CDR3 reads CASSLTSVPYNEQFF. The CDR3 DNA reads TGTGCCAGCAGCTTAACTAGCGTCCCCTACAATGAGCAGTTCTTC.

This clonotype was detected once. The chain links TRBV28 to TRBJ2-7, with 9 positions matching TRBD1. The CDR3 runs to 12 residues. Trimming removed 8 bases from V and 5 bases from J; junction bases left unmatched: 4. Germline V gene data show CDR1 as MDHEN and CDR2 as SYDVKM. The CDR3 DNA reads TGTGCCAGCGTAGGGACAGGGAACGAGCAGTACTTC. Translating gives CASVGTGNEQYF.

The chain uses TRBV5-1 and TRBJ1-1, with D unclear. Germline V gene data show CDR1 as SGHRS and CDR2 as YFSETQ. V gave up 4 bases and J gave up 0 bases, with 13 bases separating them. This CDR3 has 15 amino acids. CDR3: CASSHQRSMNTEAFF. The DNA for the CDR3 is TGCGCCAGCAGCCATCAGCGGTCCATGAACACTGAAGCTTTCTTT.

This clonotype was recorded once. An end of the junction differs from the germline gene, which may be a read error. The chain uses TRBV20-1 and TRBJ2-1; weak D call: TRBD2 (6 bases). CDR1 DFQATT and CDR2 SNEGSKA come from the germline V gene (reference sequence). The CDR3 spans 14 residues. The CDR3 spells CSASDEGGNNEQIF. The CDR3 region has the DNA TGCAGTGCTAGTGACGAAGGCGGGAACAATGAGCAGATCTTC.

This clonotype has a handful of counts. The rearrangement links TRBV19 to TRBJ2-4; 7 nucleotides match TRBD1. Germline lookup yields CDR1 LNHDA and CDR2 SQIVND (reference sequence). The CDR3 covers 14 residues. The junction had 4 bases not matched to a gene; V was cut back by 3 bases and J by 5 bases. The CDR3 is CASSMGQLQNIQYF. Here the CDR3 DNA reads TGTGCCAGTAGTATGGGACAGTTGCAAAACATTCAGTACTTC.

The V and J genes are TRBV7-2 and TRBJ2-3, with 8 nucleotides matching TRBD2. The CDR3 contains 14 residues. The V and J ends lost 6 bases and 2 bases, in that order; junction bases with no gene match: 4. The germline V gene has CDR1 SGHTA and CDR2 FQGNSA. CDR3 loop: CASSSGLATDTQYF. The CDR3 nucleotides read TGTGCCAGCAGTAGCGGACTAGCCACAGATACGCAGTATTTT.

The chain is built from TRBV28 and TRBJ2-7, with D maybe TRBD1 (5 bases). The ends were cut back, 5 bases at V and 7 bases at J, with 9 bases in the middle. This CDR3 has 11 amino acids. Germline loops: CDR1 MDHEN, CDR2 SYDVKM. The CDR3 is CASSRNREQYF. The CDR3 DNA is TGTGCCAGCAGTCGGAACAGGGAGCAGTACTTC.

Note on this clonotype: One end of the junction fails to match germline, which may point to a read error. The CDR3 nucleotides are TGTGCCAGCATGGCGACAGGGTACACTGAAGATTTCTTT. This sequence encodes CASMATGYTEDFF. The chain combines TRBV6-5 with TRBJ1-1, with 7 bases lining up with TRBD1. The germline V gene encodes CDR1 MNHEY and CDR2 SVGAGI. This CDR3 has 13 residues.